The 26 T cell receptor beta chains given below trace back to one sample, sequenced in a study of cytomegalovirus exposure and HLA in healthy donors. Researchers ran the PCR with 60 Vbeta and 13 Jbeta primers. TCRdb's table, derived via immunoSEQ multiplex PCR, lists solely in-frame clones and lacks some. The sample lists about 110,000 clones, 70% to 80% occurring once. Input material: PBMCs. These receptor sequences come from a woman in her thirties or forties in good health and CMV-seropositive.

This chain links TRBV7-2 with TRBJ2-1; possible D gene TRBD2, 6 bases. V lost 5 bases to trimming and J lost 6 bases, with 14 bases between them. The CDR3 contains 14 residues. Germline V gene data show CDR1 as SGHTA and CDR2 as FQGNSA. The CDR3 sequence is CASSARRDPNEQFF. The CDR3 nucleotides are TGTGCCAGCAGCGCTAGGCGGGATCCCAATGAGCAGTTCTTC.

The CDR3 DNA is TGTGCCAGCAGCATCCACAGGGAAGGCACTGAAGCTTTCTTT. It yields the protein CASSIHREGTEAFF. The chain links TRBV7-2 to TRBJ1-1; a possible D gene is TRBD1 (6 bases). CDR1 is SGHTA, CDR2 FQGNSA, per germline. Trimming removed 5 bases at V and 4 bases at J, with 14 bases between. This CDR3 has 14 residues.

This clone was found a few times. V usage is TRBV15 and J usage is TRBJ1-6, with D unclear. This CDR3 region has 18 residues. Germline CDR1 LNHNV, CDR2 YYDKDF (reference sequence). With 1 base removed from V and 0 bases from J, the gap between germline ends came to 13 bases. The CDR3 protein is CATSRAHLGSSYNSPLHF. CDR3 DNA: TGTGCCACCAGCAGAGCCCACCTTGGGAGCTCCTATAATTCACCCCTCCACTTT.

The chain couples TRBV11-2 to TRBJ1-1; 7 bases fit TRBD1. With 5 bases clipped from V and 4 bases from J, the junction kept 4 bases outside the gene matches. From germline, CDR1 is SGHAT and CDR2 FQNNGV. The CDR3 covers 13 residues. CDR3 protein: CASSQTGVTEAFF. Written as DNA, the CDR3 is TGTGCCAGCAGCCAAACAGGGGTCACTGAAGCTTTCTTT.

The chain uses TRBV6-1 and TRBJ2-7; TRBD1 matches 8 bases. Trimming at V came to 7 bases and at J to 7 bases, leaving 15 bases not matched to a gene. The CDR3 spans 15 residues. Germline CDR1 and CDR2: MNHNS and SASEGT. The CDR3 region has the DNA TGTGCCAGCACCCAGACAGGGGCGGTTTCTTTGGAGCAGTACTTC. Translated: CASTQTGAVSLEQYF.

This chain links TRBV5-1 with TRBJ1-6; no firm D call. CDR1 is SGHRS, CDR2 YFSETQ, per germline. Trimming shortened V by 0 bases and J by 7 bases, and 17 bases separated the two germline ends. The CDR3 loop spans 17 amino acids. CDR3 bases: TGCGCCAGCAGCTTGGGTCCTGAGGGAACGAACAATTCACCCCTCCACTTT. Protein product: CASSLGPEGTNNSPLHF.

This chain joins TRBV6-6 and TRBJ1-1; tentatively, D is TRBD1 (5 bases). There are 14 residues in the CDR3. Germline V gives CDR1 MNHNY, CDR2 SVGAGI (reference sequence). V was pared by 0 bases and J by 8 bases, with 13 bases between. For the CDR3, the DNA is TGTGCCAGCAGTTACTCGAGGGCGGGGGTCGAAGCTTTCTTT. Translation gives CASSYSRAGVEAFF.

The chain joins TRBV6-5 to TRBJ1-2, with TRBD1 matching over 8 bases. The CDR3 extends over 13 amino acids. Looked up from germline, CDR1 is MNHEY and CDR2 is SVGAGI. With 2 bases clipped from V and 8 bases from J, the junction kept 4 bases outside the gene matches. CDR3 sequence: CASSYQGTGGYTF. The DNA for the CDR3 is TGTGCCAGCAGTTACCAGGGGACAGGAGGCTACACCTTC.

J is TRBJ2-7 and V is TRBV25-1; 7 bases match TRBD2. The CDR3 spans 14 residues. Germline V gives CDR1 MGHDK, CDR2 SYGVNS. The V segment lost 4 bases and the J segment 5 bases; nucleotides outside the gene matches: 8. CDR3 region: CASSVRLAVDEQYF. The CDR3 nucleotides are TGTGCCAGCAGTGTTAGGCTAGCGGTTGACGAGCAGTACTTC.

In this sample, this clone turned up a few times. The rearrangement joins TRBV7-2 to TRBJ2-1; D remains ambiguous. Germline V lookup: CDR1 SGHTA, CDR2 FQGNSA. V was cut by 7 bases and J by 9 bases, with 10 bases left in between. There are 11 residues in the CDR3. The CDR3 here is CASIRVIEQFF. CDR3 DNA sequence: TGTGCCAGCATCCGGGTGATTGAGCAGTTCTTC. The full variable domain, its missing parts supplied by reference TRBV7-2 and TRBJ2-1, is GAGVSQSPSNKVTEKGKDVELRCDPISGHTALYWYRQSLGQGLEFLIYFQGNSAPDKSGLPSDRFSAERTGGSVSTLTIQRTQQEDSAVYLCASIRVIEQFFGPGTRLTVL.

This chain connects TRBV2 to TRBJ1-1; D uncertain. This CDR3 comprises 13 residues. The V gene lost 6 bases and the J gene lost 0 bases, with 8 bases spanning the gap. Germline CDR1 SNHLY, CDR2 FYNNEI. CDR3 sequence reads: CASSQQVNTEAFF. The CDR3 bases are TGTGCCAGCAGCCAACAAGTGAACACTGAAGCTTTCTTT.

The V and J genes are TRBV11-2 and TRBJ2-1; D gene uncertain. There are 14 residues in the CDR3. Germline assignment: CDR1 SGHAT and CDR2 FQNNGV. The V end was cut by 3 bases, the J end by 5 bases, with 11 bases between. CDR3 residues: CASSLSVLNNEQFF. CDR3 coding DNA: TGTGCCAGCAGCTTGTCGGTACTTAACAATGAGCAGTTCTTC.

This clone was seen more than once but under ten times. The chain links TRBV14 to TRBJ2-7; TRBD1 agrees at 11 bases. The CDR3 extends over 15 amino acids. Germline V gives CDR1 SGHDN, CDR2 FVKESK. J lost 3 bases, V lost 4 bases, and 5 bases had no gene match. Written as DNA, the CDR3 is TGTGCCAGCAGCCTCTCCGGGACAGGGGGCTACGAGCAGTACTTC. The encoded protein is CASSLSGTGGYEQYF.

The chain couples TRBV7-3 to TRBJ1-1; D may be TRBD1 (5 bases). The CDR3 spans 14 residues. In germline, CDR1 is SGHTA, CDR2 FQGTGA. V lost 0 bases and J lost 4, with 9 bases in between. CDR3 region: CASSLTGASTEAFF. The CDR3, as DNA: TGTGCCAGCAGCTTAACAGGGGCAAGCACTGAAGCTTTCTTT.

This sequence joins TRBV27 and TRBJ2-3, with unresolved D. V was shortened by 7 bases and J by 0 bases, with 2 bases between the two germline ends. The CDR3 sequence is 11 residues long. In germline, CDR1 is MNHEY, CDR2 SMNVEV (reference sequence). The CDR3 reads CASTSTDTQYF. CDR3 DNA sequence: TGTGCCAGCACAAGCACAGATACGCAGTATTTT.

The chain is built from TRBV7-9 and TRBJ2-1; TRBD1 matches 9 bases. CDR3 size: 15 residues. CDR1 is SEHNR, CDR2 FQNEAQ, per germline (reference sequence). The junction had 7 bases not matched to a gene; V was cut back by 3 bases and J by 7 bases. The CDR3 loop is CASSLGQGKVNEQFF. As DNA, the CDR3 is TGTGCCAGCAGCTTGGGACAGGGCAAGGTTAATGAGCAGTTCTTC.

The chain uses TRBV7-9 and TRBJ2-1, with 7 bases matching TRBD1. Germline CDR1 and CDR2: SEHNR and FQNEAQ (reference sequence). The V and J ends lost 5 bases and 4 bases, in that order; junction bases with no gene match: 8. This CDR3 region has 15 residues. The CDR3 reads CASSRAGTAYNEQFF. CDR3 nucleotide sequence: TGTGCCAGCAGCCGAGCCGGGACAGCATACAATGAGCAGTTCTTC.

This clone was counted between two and nine times. The chain has TRBV10-3 and TRBJ2-7; maybe TRBD1 (7 bases). V was clipped by 4 bases and J by 2 bases, with 18 bases between them. Germline CDR1 reads ENHRY; CDR2 reads SYGVKD. This CDR3 spans 16 amino acids. The CDR3 loop is CAISGGDSLWTYEQYF. The CDR3, as DNA: TGTGCCATCAGTGGCGGGGACAGCCTCTGGACCTACGAGCAGTACTTC.

The V gene is TRBV4-3, the J gene TRBJ2-1; D is ambiguous. In germline, CDR1 is LGHNA, CDR2 YSLEER. The CDR3 extends over 14 amino acids. V lost 3 bases and J 4 bases, leaving 10 bases between the germline ends. The CDR3 sequence: CASSQGRGYNEQFF. The CDR3, as DNA: TGCGCCAGCAGCCAGGGTCGCGGATACAATGAGCAGTTCTTC.

The rearrangement links TRBV10-3 to TRBJ1-1; TRBD1 might be the D (5 bases). Germline V CDR1 and CDR2: ENHRY, SYGVKD. The ends were cut back, 3 bases at V and 1 base at J, with 9 bases in the middle. The CDR3 runs 14 residues. CDR3 sequence: CAISEDSTNTEAFF. The CDR3 DNA reads TGTGCCATCAGTGAAGACAGCACGAACACTGAAGCTTTCTTT.

The V and J genes are TRBV11-2 and TRBJ1-1; D is unresolved. V gave up 1 base and J gave up 7 bases, with 13 bases separating them. Germline lookup yields CDR1 SGHAT and CDR2 FQNNGV. CDR3 length: 14 amino acids. CDR3: CASSLVNMRGEAFF. The CDR3 DNA reads as TGTGCCAGCAGCTTAGTCAACATGCGGGGTGAAGCTTTCTTT.

The V call is TRBV2, the J call TRBJ2-7; D gene uncertain. V lost 3 bases, J lost 5 bases, and 11 bases lay in between. The CDR3 runs to 13 residues. Germline CDR1 and CDR2: SNHLY and FYNNEI. The CDR3 DNA sequence: TGTGCCAGCAGTGACTACAGTACGGACGAGCAGTACTTC. Residues: CASSDYSTDEQYF. Using reference TRBV2 and TRBJ2-7 for the parts outside the CDR3, the full variable domain is EPEVTQTPSHQVTQMGQEVILRCVPISNHLYFYWYRQILGQKVEFLVSFYNNEISEKSEIFDDQFSVERPDGSNFTLKIRSTKLEDSAMYFCASSDYSTDEQYFGPGTRLTVT.

The rearrangement uses TRBV7-8 and TRBJ2-1; D remains ambiguous. The CDR3 consists of 11 residues. With 3 bases removed from V and 6 bases from J, the gap between germline ends came to 3 bases. Germline CDR1 is SGHVS and CDR2 is FQNEAQ. The CDR3 DNA reads TGTGCCAGCAGCTTTCTCAATGAGCAGTTCTTC. Translating gives CASSFLNEQFF.

This clone was seen more than once but under ten times. The chain recombines TRBV18 with TRBJ2-1, with 11 bases fitting TRBD2. The CDR3 consists of 15 residues. V gave up 5 bases and J gave up 8 bases; unmatched junction bases: 8. Germline CDR1 is KGHSH and CDR2 is LQKENI. The CDR3 region is CASSVTSGGKDEQFF. The CDR3 DNA is TGTGCCAGCTCAGTTACTAGCGGGGGAAAGGATGAGCAGTTCTTC. The whole variable domain, filled in from reference TRBV18 and TRBJ2-1, reads NAGVMQNPRHLVRRRGQEARLRCSPMKGHSHVYWYRQLPEEGLKFMVYLQKENIIDESGMPKERFSAEFPKEGPSILRIQQVVRGDSAAYFCASSVTSGGKDEQFFGPGTRLTVL.

On this clone: Other DNA variants within this sample encode the same CDR3. The V call is TRBV27, the J call TRBJ1-5; D uncertain. Germline lookup yields CDR1 MNHEY and CDR2 SMNVEV (reference sequence). The CDR3 contains 12 residues. V was shortened by 3 bases and J by 4 bases, with 4 bases between the two germline ends. The CDR3 region has the DNA TGTGCCAGCAGTTTCTATAATCAGCCCCAGCATTTT. Translating gives CASSFYNQPQHF.

This chain uses TRBV21-1 with TRBJ2-2; the DNA was not used to check the table's D call, TRBD2. TRBV21-1 is tagged as a pseudogene. There are 17 residues in the CDR3. CDR3 in DNA: TGTGCCAGCAGCCCACGGACTAGCGGGGAGAACACCGGGGAGCTGTTTTTT. Translation gives CASSPRTSGENTGELFF.